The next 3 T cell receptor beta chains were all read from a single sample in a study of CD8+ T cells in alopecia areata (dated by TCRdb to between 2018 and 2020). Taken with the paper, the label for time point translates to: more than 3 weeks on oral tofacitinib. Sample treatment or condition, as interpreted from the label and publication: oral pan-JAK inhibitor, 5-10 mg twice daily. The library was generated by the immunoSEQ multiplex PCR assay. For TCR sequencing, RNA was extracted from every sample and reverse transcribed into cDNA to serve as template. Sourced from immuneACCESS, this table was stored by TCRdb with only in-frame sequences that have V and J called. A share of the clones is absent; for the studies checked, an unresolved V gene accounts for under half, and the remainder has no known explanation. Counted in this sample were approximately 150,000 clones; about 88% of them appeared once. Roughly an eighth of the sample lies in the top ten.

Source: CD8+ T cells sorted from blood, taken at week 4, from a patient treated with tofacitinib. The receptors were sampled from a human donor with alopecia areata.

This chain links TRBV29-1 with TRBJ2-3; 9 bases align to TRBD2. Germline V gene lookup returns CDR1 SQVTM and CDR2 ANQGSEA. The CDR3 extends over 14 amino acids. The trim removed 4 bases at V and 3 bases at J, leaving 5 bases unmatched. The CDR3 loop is CSVASGRRTDTQYF. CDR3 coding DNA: TGCAGCGTTGCGAGCGGGAGGAGAACAGATACGCAGTATTTT.

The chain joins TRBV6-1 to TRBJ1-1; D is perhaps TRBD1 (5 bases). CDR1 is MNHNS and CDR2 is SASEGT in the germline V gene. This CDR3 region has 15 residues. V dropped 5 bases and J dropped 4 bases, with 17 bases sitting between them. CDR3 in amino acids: CASSIFGGRPTEAFF. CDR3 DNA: TGTGCCAGCAGTATATTCGGGGGGAGGCCCACTGAAGCTTTCTTT.

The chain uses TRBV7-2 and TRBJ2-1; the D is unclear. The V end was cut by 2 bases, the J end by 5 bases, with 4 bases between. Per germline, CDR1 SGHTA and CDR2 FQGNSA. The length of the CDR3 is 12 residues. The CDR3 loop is CASSLTDNEQFF. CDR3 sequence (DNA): TGTGCCAGCAGCTTAACTGACAATGAGCAGTTCTTC.